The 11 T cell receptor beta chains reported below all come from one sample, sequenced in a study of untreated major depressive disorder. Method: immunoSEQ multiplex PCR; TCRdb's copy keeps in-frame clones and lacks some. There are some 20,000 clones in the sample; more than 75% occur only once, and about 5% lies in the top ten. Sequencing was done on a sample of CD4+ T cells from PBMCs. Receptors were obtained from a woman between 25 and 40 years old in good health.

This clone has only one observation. The CDR3 DNA reads TGCAGTGCTTTTACCCGAAACACCATATATTTT. It specifies CSAFTRNTIYF. The rearrangement links TRBV20-1 to TRBJ1-3; D not resolved. Germline V gene sequence: CDR1 DFQATT, CDR2 SNEGSKA (reference sequence). The CDR3 totals 11 residues. Trimming stripped 5 bases from V and 5 bases from J, with 7 bases between.

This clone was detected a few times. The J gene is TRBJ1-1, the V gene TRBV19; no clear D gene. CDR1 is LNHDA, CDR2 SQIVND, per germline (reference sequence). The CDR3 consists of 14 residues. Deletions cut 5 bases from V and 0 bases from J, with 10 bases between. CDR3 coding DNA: TGTGCCAGTAGTGCTCGACTGCTGAACACTGAAGCTTTCTTT. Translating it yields CASSARLLNTEAFF. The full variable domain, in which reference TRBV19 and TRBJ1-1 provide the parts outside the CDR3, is DGGITQSPKYLFRKEGQNVTLSCEQNLNHDAMYWYRQDPGQGLRLIYYSQIVNDFQKGDIAEGYSVSREKKESFPLTVTSAQKNPTAFYLCASSARLLNTEAFFGQGTRLTVV.

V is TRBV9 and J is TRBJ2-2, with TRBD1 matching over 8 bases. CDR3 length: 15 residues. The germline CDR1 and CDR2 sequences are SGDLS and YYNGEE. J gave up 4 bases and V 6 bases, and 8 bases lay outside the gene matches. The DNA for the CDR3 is TGTGCCAGCACTACGACAGGGGAAGTCACCGGGGAGCTGTTTTTT. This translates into CASTTTGEVTGELFF.

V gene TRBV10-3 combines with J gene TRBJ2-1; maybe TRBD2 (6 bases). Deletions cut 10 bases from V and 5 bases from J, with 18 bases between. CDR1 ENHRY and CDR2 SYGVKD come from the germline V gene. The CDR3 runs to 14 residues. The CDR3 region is CATGGVAGDNEQFF. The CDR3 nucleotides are TGTGCCACTGGCGGGGTAGCAGGTGACAATGAGCAGTTCTTC.

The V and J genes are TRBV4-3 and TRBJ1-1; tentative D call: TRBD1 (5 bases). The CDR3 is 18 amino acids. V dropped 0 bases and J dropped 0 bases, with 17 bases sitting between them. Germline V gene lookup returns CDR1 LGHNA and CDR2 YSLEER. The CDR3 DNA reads TGCGCCAGCAGCCAAGATGACCCCCTCGGGGGTCTGAACACTGAAGCTTTCTTT. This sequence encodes CASSQDDPLGGLNTEAFF.

The CDR3: CASRIVGYTF. As DNA, the CDR3 is TGTGCCAGCAGGATCGTGGGCTACACCTTC. The rearrangement joins TRBV7-3 to TRBJ1-2, with unresolved D. The germline V gene encodes CDR1 SGHTA and CDR2 FQGTGA. CDR3 length: 10 amino acids. The ends were cut back, 6 bases at V and 8 bases at J, with 7 bases in the middle.

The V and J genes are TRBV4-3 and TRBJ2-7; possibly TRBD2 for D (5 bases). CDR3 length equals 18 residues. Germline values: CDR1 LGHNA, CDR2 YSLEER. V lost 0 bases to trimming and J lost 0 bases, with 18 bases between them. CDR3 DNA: TGCGCCAGCAGCCAAGATAGTGGGGAGCGAGGATTCTCCTACGAGCAGTACTTC. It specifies CASSQDSGERGFSYEQYF.

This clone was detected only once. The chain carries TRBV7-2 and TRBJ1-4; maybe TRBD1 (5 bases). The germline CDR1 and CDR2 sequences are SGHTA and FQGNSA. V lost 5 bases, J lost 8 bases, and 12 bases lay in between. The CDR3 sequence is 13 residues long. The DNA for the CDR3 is TGTGCCAGCAGCCCTTTGGGGCGCGAAAAACTGTTTTTT. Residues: CASSPLGREKLFF.

As DNA, the CDR3 is TGTGCCCACACTTCCCAGGACCCTCCTAGATGCGAGCAGTACTTC. Translation: CAHTSQDPPRCEQYF. The chain carries TRBV28 and TRBJ2-7; D not certain. Trimming took off 11 bases at V and 6 bases at J, with 26 bases between the two ends. From germline, CDR1 is MDHEN and CDR2 SYDVKM. The CDR3 loop spans 15 amino acids.

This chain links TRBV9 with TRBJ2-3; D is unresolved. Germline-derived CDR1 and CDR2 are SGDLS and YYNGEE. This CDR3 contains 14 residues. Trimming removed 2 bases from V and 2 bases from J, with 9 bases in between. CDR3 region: CASSVSGYTDTQYF. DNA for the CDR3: TGTGCCAGCAGCGTTTCGGGTTACACAGATACGCAGTATTTT.

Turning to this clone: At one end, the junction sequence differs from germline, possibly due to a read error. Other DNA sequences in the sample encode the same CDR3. CDR3 DNA: TGTGCCAGCAGGGCTAGCGGATCCCTCCAAGAAACCCAGTACTTC. The encoded protein is CASRASGSLQETQYF. This chain links TRBV2 with TRBJ2-5; TRBD2 aligns across 7 bases. Germline values: CDR1 SNHLY, CDR2 FYNNEI. CDR3 length equals 15 residues. Variable domain in full (rest from reference TRBV2 and TRBJ2-5): EPEVTQTPSHQVTQMGQEVILRCVPISNHLYFYWYRQILGQKVEFLVSFYNNEISEKSEIFDDQFSVERPDGSNFTLKIRSTKLEDSAMYFCASRASGSLQETQYFGPGTRLLVL.